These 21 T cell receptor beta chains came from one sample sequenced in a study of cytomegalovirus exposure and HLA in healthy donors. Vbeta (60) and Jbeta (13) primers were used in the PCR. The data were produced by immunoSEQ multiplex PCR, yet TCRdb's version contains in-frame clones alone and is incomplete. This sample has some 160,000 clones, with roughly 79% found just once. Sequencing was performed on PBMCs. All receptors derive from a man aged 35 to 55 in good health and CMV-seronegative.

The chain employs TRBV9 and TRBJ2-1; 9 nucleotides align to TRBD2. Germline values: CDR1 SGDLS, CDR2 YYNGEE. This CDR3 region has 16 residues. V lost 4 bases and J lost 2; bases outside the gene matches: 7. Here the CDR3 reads CASSPLAGGPYNEQFF. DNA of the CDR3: TGTGCCAGCAGCCCCCTGGCGGGAGGGCCCTACAATGAGCAGTTCTTC.

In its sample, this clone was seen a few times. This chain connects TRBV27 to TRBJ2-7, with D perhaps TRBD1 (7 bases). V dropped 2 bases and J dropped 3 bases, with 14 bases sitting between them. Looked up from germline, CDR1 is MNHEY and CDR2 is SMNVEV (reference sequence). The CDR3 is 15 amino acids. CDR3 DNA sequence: TGTGCCAGCAGTTTACAGGGGGGCCTAATCTACGAGCAGTACTTC. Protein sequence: CASSLQGGLIYEQYF.

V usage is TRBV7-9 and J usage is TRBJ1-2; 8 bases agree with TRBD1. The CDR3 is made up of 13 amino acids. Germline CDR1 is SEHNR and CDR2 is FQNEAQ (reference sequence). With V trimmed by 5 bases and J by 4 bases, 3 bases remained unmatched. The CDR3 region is CASSQGTGYGYTF. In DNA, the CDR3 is TGTGCCAGCAGCCAGGGGACAGGCTATGGCTACACCTTC.

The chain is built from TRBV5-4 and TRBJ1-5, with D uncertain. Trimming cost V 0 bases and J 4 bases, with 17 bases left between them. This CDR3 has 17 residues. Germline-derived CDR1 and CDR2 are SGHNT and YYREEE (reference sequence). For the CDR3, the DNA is TGTGCCAGCAGCTTGGGGGGAGGGAGATCGGGAAATCAGCCCCAGCATTTT. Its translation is CASSLGGGRSGNQPQHF.

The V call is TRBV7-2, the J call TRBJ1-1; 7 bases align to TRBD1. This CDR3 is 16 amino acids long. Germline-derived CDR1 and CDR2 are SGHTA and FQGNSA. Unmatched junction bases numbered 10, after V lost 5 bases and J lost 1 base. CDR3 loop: CASSPDRPGGNTEAFF. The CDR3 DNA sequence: TGTGCCAGCAGCCCGGACAGGCCCGGAGGGAACACTGAAGCTTTCTTT.

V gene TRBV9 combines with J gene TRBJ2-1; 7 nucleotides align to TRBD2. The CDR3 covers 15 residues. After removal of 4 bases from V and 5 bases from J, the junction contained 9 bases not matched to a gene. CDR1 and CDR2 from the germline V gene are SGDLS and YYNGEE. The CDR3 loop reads CASSFNSGGNNEQFF. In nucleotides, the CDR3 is TGTGCCAGCAGCTTCAACTCGGGAGGCAACAATGAGCAGTTCTTC. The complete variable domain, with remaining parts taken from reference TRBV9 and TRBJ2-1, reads DSGVTQTPKHLITATGQRVTLRCSPRSGDLSVYWYQQSLDQGLQFLIQYYNGEERAKGNILERFSAQQFPDLHSELNLSSLELGDSALYFCASSFNSGGNNEQFFGPGTRLTVL.

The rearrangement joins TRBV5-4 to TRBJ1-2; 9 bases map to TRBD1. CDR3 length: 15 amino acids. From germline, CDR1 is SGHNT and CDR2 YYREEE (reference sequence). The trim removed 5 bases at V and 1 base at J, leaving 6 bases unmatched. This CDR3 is CASSGRGQGNYGYTF. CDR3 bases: TGTGCCAGCAGTGGTCGGGGACAGGGTAACTATGGCTACACCTTC.

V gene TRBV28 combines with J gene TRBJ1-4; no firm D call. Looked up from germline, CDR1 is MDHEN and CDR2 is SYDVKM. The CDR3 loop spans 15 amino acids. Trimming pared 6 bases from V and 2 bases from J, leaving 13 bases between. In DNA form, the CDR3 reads TGTGCCAGCAGGGATGAGGGAGGCACTAATGAAAAACTGTTTTTT. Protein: CASRDEGGTNEKLFF.

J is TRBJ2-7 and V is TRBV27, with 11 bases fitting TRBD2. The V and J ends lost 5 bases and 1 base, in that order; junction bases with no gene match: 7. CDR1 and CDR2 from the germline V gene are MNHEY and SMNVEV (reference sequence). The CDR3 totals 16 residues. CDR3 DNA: TGTGCCAGCAGTCCATTCACTAGCGGGAGATCCTACGAGCAGTACTTC. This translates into CASSPFTSGRSYEQYF.

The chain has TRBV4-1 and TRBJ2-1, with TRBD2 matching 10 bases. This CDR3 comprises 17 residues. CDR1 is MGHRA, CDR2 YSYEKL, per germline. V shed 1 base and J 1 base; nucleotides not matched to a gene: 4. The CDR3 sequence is CASSQVPGLASYNEQFF. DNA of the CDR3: TGCGCCAGCAGCCAAGTGCCGGGACTAGCGTCCTACAATGAGCAGTTCTTC.

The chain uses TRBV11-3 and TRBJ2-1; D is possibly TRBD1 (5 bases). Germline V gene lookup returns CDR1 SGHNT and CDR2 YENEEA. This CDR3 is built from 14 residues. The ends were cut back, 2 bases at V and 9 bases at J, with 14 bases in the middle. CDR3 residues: CASSLRGFGSEQFF. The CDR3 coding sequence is TGTGCCAGCAGCTTAAGGGGTTTTGGCAGTGAGCAGTTCTTC.

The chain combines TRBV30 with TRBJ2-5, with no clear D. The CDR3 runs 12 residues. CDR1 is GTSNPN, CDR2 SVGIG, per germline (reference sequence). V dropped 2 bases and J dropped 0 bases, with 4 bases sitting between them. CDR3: CAWSNYQETQYF. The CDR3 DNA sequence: TGTGCCTGGAGTAACTACCAAGAGACCCAGTACTTC. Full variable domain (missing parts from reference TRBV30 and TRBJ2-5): SQTIHQWPATLVQPVGSPLSLECTVEGTSNPNLYWYRQAAGRGLQLLFYSVGIGQISSEVPQNLSASRPQDRQFILSSKKLLLSDSGFYLCAWSNYQETQYFGPGTRLLVL.

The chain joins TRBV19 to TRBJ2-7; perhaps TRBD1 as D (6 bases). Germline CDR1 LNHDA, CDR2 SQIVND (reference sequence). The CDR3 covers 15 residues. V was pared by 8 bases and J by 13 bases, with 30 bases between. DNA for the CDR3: TGTGCCAGTTACTACGCCCCTGATTTGAGGACAGCCGTTTACGTC. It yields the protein CASYYAPDLRTAVYV.

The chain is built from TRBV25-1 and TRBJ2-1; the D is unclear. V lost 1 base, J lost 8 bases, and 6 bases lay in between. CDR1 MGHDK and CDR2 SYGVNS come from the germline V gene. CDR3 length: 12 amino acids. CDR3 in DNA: TGTGCCAGCAGTGAATTGCGGCATGAGCAGTTCTTC. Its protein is CASSELRHEQFF.

The CDR3 sequence is CASSPGQGNGYTF. CDR3 nucleotide sequence: TGCGCCAGCAGCCCGGGACAGGGTAATGGCTACACCTTC. The J gene is TRBJ1-2, the V gene TRBV5-1; 9 bases fit TRBD1. With V trimmed by 4 bases and J by 6 bases, 4 bases remained unmatched. Germline V gene sequence: CDR1 SGHRS, CDR2 YFSETQ. The CDR3 length is 13 residues.

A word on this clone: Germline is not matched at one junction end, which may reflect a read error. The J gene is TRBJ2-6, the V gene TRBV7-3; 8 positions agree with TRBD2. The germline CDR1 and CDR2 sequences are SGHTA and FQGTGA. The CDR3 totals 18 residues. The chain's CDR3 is CASSLGPAGGKGANGLTF. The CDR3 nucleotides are TGTGCCAGCAGCTTAGGGCCCGCGGGGGGAAAAGGGGCCAACGGCCTGACTTTC.

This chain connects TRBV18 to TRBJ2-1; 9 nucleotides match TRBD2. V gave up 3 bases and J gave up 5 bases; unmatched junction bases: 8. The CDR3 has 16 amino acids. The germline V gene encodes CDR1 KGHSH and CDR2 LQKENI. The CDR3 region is CASSPTRGRENNEQFF. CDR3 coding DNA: TGTGCCAGCTCACCCACCCGCGGGAGGGAAAACAATGAGCAGTTCTTC.

CDR3 in amino acids: CASPGTGGRGDYGYTF. The CDR3 DNA is TGTGCCAGCCCCGGGACAGGGGGCAGGGGAGACTATGGCTACACCTTC. This chain connects TRBV7-2 to TRBJ1-2; 12 nucleotides line up with TRBD1. Germline CDR1 and CDR2: SGHTA and FQGNSA. The length of the CDR3 is 16 residues. The V gene end was trimmed by 8 bases and the J gene end by 3 bases; junction bases not matched to a gene: 10.

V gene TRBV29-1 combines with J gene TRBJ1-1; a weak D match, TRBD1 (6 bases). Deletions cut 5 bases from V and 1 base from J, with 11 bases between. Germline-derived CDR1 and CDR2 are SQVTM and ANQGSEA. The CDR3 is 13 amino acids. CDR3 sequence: CSVPRGTNTEAFF. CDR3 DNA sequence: TGCAGCGTTCCCAGGGGCACGAACACTGAAGCTTTCTTT.

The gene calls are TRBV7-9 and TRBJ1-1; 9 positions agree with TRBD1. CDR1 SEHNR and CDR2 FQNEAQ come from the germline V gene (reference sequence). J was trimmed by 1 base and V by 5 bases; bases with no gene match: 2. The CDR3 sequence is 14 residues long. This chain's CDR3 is CASSPGQGNTEAFF. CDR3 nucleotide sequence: TGTGCCAGCAGCCCGGGACAGGGGAACACTGAAGCTTTCTTT.

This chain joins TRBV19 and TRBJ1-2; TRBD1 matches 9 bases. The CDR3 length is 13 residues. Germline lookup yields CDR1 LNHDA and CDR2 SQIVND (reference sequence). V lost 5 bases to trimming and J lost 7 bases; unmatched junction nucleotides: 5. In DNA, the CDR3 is TGTGCCAGTAGTTACAACAGGGGGCCTGGCTACACCTTC. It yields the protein CASSYNRGPGYTF.